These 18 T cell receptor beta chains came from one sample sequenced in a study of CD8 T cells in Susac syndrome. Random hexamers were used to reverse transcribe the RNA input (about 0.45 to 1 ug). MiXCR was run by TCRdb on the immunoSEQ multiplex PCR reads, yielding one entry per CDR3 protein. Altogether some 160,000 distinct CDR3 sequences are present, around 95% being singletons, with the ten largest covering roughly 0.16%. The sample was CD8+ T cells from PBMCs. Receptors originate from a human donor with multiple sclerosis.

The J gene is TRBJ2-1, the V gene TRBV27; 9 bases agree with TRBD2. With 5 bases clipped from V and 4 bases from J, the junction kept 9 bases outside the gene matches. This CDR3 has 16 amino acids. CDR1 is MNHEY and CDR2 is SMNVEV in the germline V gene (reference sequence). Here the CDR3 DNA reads TGTGCCAGCAGTCCTCTGACTAGCGGAGGATACAATGAGCAGTTCTTC. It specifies CASSPLTSGGYNEQFF.

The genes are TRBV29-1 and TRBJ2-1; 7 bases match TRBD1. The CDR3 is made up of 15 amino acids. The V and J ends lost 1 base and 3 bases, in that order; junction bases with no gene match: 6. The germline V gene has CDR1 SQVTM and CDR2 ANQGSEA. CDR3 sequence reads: CSVEGGQVYYNEQFF. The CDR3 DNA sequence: TGCAGCGTTGAAGGTGGACAGGTGTACTACAATGAGCAGTTCTTC.

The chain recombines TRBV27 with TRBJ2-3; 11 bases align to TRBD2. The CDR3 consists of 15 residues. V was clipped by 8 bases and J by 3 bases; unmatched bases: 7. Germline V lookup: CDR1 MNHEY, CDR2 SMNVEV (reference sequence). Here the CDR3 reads CASRRLAGITDTQYF. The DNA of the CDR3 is TGTGCCAGCCGAAGACTAGCGGGGATTACAGATACGCAGTATTTT.

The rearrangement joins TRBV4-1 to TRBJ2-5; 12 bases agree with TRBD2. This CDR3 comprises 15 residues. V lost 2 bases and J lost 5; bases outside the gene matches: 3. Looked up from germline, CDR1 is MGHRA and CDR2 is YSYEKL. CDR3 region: CASSQPSGGDETQYF. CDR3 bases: TGCGCCAGCAGCCAACCTAGCGGGGGGGATGAGACCCAGTACTTC.

The CDR3 is CASSPTGPKYEQYF. The CDR3 DNA reads as TGTGCCAGCAGCCCAACAGGGCCTAAGTACGAGCAGTACTTC. The chain combines TRBV7-9 with TRBJ2-7; TRBD1 is a possible D gene (6 bases). Germline assignment: CDR1 SEHNR and CDR2 FQNEAQ (reference sequence). V lost 5 bases and J 4 bases, leaving 15 bases between the germline ends. This CDR3 region has 14 residues.

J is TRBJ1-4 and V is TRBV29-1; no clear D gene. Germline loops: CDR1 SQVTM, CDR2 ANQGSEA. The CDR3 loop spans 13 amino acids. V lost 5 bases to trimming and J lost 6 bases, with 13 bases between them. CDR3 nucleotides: TGCAGCGTTAGGACCCAGGAGGATGAAAAACTGTTTTTT. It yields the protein CSVRTQEDEKLFF.

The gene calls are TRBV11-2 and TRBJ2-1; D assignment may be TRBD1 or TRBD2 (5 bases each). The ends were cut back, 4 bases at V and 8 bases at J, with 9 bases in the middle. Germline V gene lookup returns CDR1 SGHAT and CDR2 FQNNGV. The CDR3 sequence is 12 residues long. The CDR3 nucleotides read TGTGCCAGCAGCTCCCTGGGGGATGAGCAGTTCTTC. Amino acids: CASSSLGDEQFF.

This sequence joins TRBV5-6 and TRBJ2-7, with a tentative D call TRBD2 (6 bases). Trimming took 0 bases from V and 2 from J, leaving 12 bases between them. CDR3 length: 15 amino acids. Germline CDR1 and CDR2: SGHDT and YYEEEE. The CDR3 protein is CASSLGIGGTYEQYF. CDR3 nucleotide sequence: TGTGCCAGCAGCTTGGGAATCGGGGGAACCTACGAGCAGTACTTC. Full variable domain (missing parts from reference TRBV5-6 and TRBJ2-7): DAGVTQSPTHLIKTRGQQVTLRCSPKSGHDTVSWYQQALGQGPQFIFQYYEEEERQRGNFPDRFSGHQFPNYSSELNVNALLLGDSALYLCASSLGIGGTYEQYFGPGTRLTVT.

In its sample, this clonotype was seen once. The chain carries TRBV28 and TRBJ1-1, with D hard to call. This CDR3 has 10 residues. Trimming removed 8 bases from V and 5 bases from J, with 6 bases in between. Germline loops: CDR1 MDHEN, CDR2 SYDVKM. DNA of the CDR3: TGTGCCAGCGCTGAGACTGAAGCTTTCTTT. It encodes CASAETEAFF.

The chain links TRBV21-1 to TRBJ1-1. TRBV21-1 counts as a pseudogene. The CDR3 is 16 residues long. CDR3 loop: CASSKALCRVNTEAFF. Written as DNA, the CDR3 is TGTGCCAGCAGCAAAGCGCTGTGCAGGGTCAACACTGAAGCTTTCTTT.

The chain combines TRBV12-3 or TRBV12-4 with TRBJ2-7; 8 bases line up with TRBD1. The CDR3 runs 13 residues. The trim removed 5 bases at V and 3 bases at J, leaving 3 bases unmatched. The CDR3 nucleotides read TGTGCCAGCAGTAACACAGGGGGCTACGAGCAGTACTTC. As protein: CASSNTGGYEQYF.

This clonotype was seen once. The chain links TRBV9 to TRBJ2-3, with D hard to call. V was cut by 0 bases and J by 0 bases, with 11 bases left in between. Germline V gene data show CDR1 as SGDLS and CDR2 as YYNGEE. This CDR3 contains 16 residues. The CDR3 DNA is TGTGCCAGCAGCGTAGGTAGGACGCCTAGCACAGATACGCAGTATTTT. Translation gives CASSVGRTPSTDTQYF.

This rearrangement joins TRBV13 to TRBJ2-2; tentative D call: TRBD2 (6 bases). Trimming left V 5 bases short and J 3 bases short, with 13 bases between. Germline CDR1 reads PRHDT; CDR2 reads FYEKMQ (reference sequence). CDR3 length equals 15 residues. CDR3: CASSKAEGDTGELFF. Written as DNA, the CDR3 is TGTGCCAGCAGCAAAGCGGAGGGAGACACCGGGGAGCTGTTTTTT.

In DNA form, the CDR3 reads TGTGCCCTCGACCTCGGGTATGGCTACACCTTC. Protein: CALDLGYGYTF. The rearrangement uses TRBV7-2 and TRBJ1-2, with D unclear. V shed 11 bases and J shed 5 bases, with 12 bases lying between them. The CDR3 has 11 residues. Germline V gene lookup returns CDR1 SGHTA and CDR2 FQGNSA.

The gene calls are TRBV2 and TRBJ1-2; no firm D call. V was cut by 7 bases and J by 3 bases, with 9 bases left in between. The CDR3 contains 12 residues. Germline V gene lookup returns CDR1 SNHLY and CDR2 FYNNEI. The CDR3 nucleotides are TGTGCCAGCACGGGCAGCTACTATGGCTACACCTTC. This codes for CASTGSYYGYTF.

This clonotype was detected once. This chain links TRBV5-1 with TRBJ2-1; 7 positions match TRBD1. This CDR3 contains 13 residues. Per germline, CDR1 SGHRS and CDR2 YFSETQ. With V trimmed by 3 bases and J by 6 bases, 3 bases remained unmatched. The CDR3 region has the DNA TGCGCCAGCAGCTCGGACAGGCTCAATGAGCAGTTCTTC. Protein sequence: CASSSDRLNEQFF.

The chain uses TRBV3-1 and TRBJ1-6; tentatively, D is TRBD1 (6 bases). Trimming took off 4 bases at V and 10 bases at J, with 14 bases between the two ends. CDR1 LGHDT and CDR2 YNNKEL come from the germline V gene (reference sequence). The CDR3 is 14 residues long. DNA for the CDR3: TGTGCCAGCAGCCCGCCCGGGACACGATCACCCCTCCACTTT. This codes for CASSPPGTRSPLHF.

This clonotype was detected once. The CDR3 bases are TGTGCCAGCAGCCCCACCCAGCCCCAAGAGACCCAGTACTTC. Amino acid sequence: CASSPTQPQETQYF. The chain combines TRBV6-5 with TRBJ2-5, with D unresolved. In germline, CDR1 is MNHEY, CDR2 SVGAGI. This CDR3 spans 14 amino acids. The V end lost 6 bases, the J end lost 1 base, and 12 bases lay between the germline ends.